The present entry profiles one T cell receptor beta chain with its context. High-throughput TCR beta sequencing covered peripheral CD8+ and CD4+ T cells. The authors negatively isolated CD8+ and CD4+ T cells and FACS-enriched TEMRA cells. This sample is part of a study of CD8 T cells in Susac syndrome. An amount of RNA that ranged from about 0.45 to 1 ug was reverse transcribed with random hexamers. Amplification of TCR beta CDR3 across 54 Vbeta and 13 Jbeta was performed with immunoSEQ multiplex PCR. TCRdb processed the immunoSEQ multiplex PCR reads anew with MiXCR; each CDR3 protein has one entry. Here the sample spans roughly 200,000 distinct CDR3 sequences, 85% to 95% being singletons. This CDR3 comprises 14 residues. Germline lookup yields CDR1 SQVTM and CDR2 ANQGSEA. J gave up 2 bases and V 5 bases, and 7 bases lay outside the gene matches.

The J gene is TRBJ1-2, the V gene TRBV29-1, with TRBD1 matching 8 bases. The TCR sequence derives from a human donor with multiple sclerosis. What was sequenced was CD4+ T cells from PBMCs. The CDR3: CSVRDRGENYGYTF. As DNA, the CDR3 is TGCAGCGTTCGCGACAGGGGCGAAAACTATGGCTACACCTTC.